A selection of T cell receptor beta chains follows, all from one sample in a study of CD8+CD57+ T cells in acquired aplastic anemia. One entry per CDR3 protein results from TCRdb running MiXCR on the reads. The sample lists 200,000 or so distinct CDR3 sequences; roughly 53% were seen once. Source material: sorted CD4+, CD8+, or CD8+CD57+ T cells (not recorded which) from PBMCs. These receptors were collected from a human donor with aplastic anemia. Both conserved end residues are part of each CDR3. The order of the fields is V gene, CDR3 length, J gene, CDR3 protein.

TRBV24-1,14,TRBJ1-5,CATSEHRVDQPQHF
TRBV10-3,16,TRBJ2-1,CAISEAERGGYNEQFF
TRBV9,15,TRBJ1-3,CASSVEGGGGNTIYF
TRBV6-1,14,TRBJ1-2,CASTMGELNYGYTF
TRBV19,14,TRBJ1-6,CASSIGAGNSPLHF
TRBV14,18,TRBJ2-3,CASSQDLRQASSTDTQYF
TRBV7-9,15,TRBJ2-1,CASSYSGGAPTEQFF
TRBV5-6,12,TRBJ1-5,CASSRGDQPQHF
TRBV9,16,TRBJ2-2,CASSAGTLANTGELFF
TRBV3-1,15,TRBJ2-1,CASSQVRRSYNEQFF
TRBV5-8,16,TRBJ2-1,CASSLDLAGGYNEQFF
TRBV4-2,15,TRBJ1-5,CASSPPTGTNQPQHF
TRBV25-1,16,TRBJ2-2,CASSDQQGRDTGELFF
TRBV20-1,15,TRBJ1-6,CRKHRQGGGDSPLHF
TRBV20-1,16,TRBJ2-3,CSANHGGRTRIDTQYF
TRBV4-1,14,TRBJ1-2,CASSAPRELYGYTF
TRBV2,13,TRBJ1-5,CASSDRQNQPQHF
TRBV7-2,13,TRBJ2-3,CAPPAGVTDTQYF
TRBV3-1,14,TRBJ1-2,CASSQDLDSYGYTF
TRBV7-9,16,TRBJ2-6,CASRPGGVSGANVLTF
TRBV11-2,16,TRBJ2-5,CASSTPGREYQETQYF
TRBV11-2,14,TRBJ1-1,CASSAQGTATEAFF
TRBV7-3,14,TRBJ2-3,CASSLLTSTDTQYF
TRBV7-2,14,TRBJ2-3,CASSLVARTDTQYF
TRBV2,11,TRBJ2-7,CASETGYEQYF
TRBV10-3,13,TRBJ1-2,CASSEGRDYGYTF
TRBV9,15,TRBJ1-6,CASSVVARNNSPLHF
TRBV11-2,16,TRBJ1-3,CASSLDGQFSGNTIYF
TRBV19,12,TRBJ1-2,CASSPRDGSYTF
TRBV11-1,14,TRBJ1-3,CASSRQGGTNTIYF
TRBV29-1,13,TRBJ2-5,CSLGSGEGETQYF
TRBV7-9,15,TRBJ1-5,CASSRQGGSNQPQHF
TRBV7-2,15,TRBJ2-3,CASTSSGTSTDTQYF
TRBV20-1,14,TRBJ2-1,CSASGGGPANEQFF
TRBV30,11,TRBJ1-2,CAWSSRSGYTF
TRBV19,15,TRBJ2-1,CASSIPGLETDEQFF
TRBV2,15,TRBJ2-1,CASSAQGTIDNEQFF
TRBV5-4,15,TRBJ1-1,CASSPEQGEGTEAFF
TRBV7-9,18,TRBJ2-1,CASKGTRGGPTEHAYEFF
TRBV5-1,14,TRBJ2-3,CASSQYGGADTQYF
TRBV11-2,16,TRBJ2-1,CASSLVVTGRGNEQFF
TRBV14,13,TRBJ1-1,CASSHEPGQGAFF
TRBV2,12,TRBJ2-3,CASSGRADTQYF
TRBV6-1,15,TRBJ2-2,CASRPLTGTTGELFF
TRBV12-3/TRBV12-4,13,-,CASWGGLKDTQYF
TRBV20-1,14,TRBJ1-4,CSARGVGFGEKLFF
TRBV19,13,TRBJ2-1,CATGLAGLNEQFF
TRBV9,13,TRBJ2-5,CASSVALEETQYF
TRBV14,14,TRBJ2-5,CASSPVAAEETQYF
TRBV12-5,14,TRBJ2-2,CASGLVRGTGELFF
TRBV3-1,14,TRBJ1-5,CASSQQTAFGPQHF
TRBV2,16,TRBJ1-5,CASSPWDGDSNQPQHF
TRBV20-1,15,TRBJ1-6,CSARGGTGGPSPLHF